This T cell receptor (beta chain) was identified during a study of Ad26.COV2.S vaccination and SARS-CoV-2 variants. Study context: Donor had been placed in the Ad26.COV2.S arm of the COV1001 trial. Ad26.COV2.S given intramuscularly, once or twice 56 days apart.

Germline CDR1 reads SNHLY; CDR2 reads FYNNEI. V lost 5 bases and J 8 bases, leaving 25 bases between the germline ends. This CDR3 has 17 residues. Noted treatment: some 19 received Ad26.COV2.S at low or high dose, single or two shots; several received placebo; per-sample allocation not given. After the first vaccine or placebo injection, samples were drawn on day 63. Repertoires were generated with immunoSEQ multiplex PCR, while TCRdb's copy carries only in-frame clones and drops some. The sample lists 440,000 or so clones; 89% were seen once. The TCR sequence derives from a person aged 18 to 65 who received the Ad26.COV2.S COVID-19 vaccine or a placebo. Here the sequenced sample was peripheral blood, taken in a trial of Ad26.COV2.S vaccine versus placebo. V is TRBV2 and J is TRBJ1-5; D uncertain. This CDR3 is CASSPSLGWGTSEPQHF. In nucleotides, the CDR3 is TGTGCCAGCAGTCCCTCCCTGGGGTGGGGAACCTCGGAGCCCCAGCATTTT.